These 19 T cell receptor beta chains originate from one sample sequenced in a study of blood T cell repertoires in COVID-19. The table came from immunoSEQ multiplex PCR; TCRdb's copy has only in-frame clones and leaves some out. The table records approximately 190,000 clones, 84% of them present only once. The sequencing sample was made of PBMCs or T cells enriched from blood (not recorded which). The receptor source for this set is a woman in her thirties who had been exposed to COVID-19.

The chain links TRBV5-1 to TRBJ2-3; TRBD2 agrees at 9 bases. The length of the CDR3 is 16 residues. V lost 0 bases to trimming and J lost 3 bases; unmatched junction nucleotides: 5. Germline V gene lookup returns CDR1 SGHRS and CDR2 YFSETQ. The CDR3 sequence: CASSLDLAGTTDTQYF. CDR3 DNA sequence: TGCGCCAGCAGCTTGGATCTAGCGGGGACTACAGATACGCAGTATTTT.

The chain is built from TRBV4-3 and TRBJ2-3; tentative D call: TRBD2 (6 bases). Germline CDR1 reads LGHNA; CDR2 reads YSLEER. Trimming removed 0 bases at V and 2 bases at J, with 21 bases between. The CDR3 is 19 amino acids. The CDR3 DNA sequence: TGCGCCAGCAGCCAAGAAGTGAATGTGGCTAGCGAGATCACAGATACGCAGTATTTT. This sequence encodes CASSQEVNVASEITDTQYF.

V and J are TRBV6-5 and TRBJ2-7, with D possibly being TRBD2 (5 bases). Germline CDR1 and CDR2: MNHEY and SVGAGI. The CDR3 length is 14 residues. V was cut by 6 bases and J by 2 bases, with 14 bases left in between. This CDR3 is CASSDLEGPYEQYF. The CDR3 DNA is TGTGCCAGCAGCGATCTTGAGGGCCCCTACGAGCAGTACTTC.

The V and J genes are TRBV4-3 and TRBJ1-5; D not resolved. From germline, CDR1 is LGHNA and CDR2 YSLEER. CDR3 size: 17 residues. Trimming left V 1 base short and J 7 bases short, with 20 bases between. The CDR3 nucleotides are TGCGCCAGCAGCCAAGTTTTAGGACTGCTTGGTAACCAGCCCCAGCATTTT. It yields the protein CASSQVLGLLGNQPQHF.

The chain joins TRBV24-1 to TRBJ1-4, with unresolved D. CDR3 size: 13 residues. V lost 6 bases and J 8 bases, leaving 12 bases between the germline ends. Germline V gene lookup returns CDR1 KGHDR and CDR2 SFDVKD. The CDR3 reads CATSLRGREKLFF. CDR3 nucleotide sequence: TGTGCCACCAGTTTACGAGGGCGCGAAAAACTGTTTTTT.

The chain combines TRBV7-6 with TRBJ2-1; 12 positions agree with TRBD2. Germline lookup yields CDR1 SGHVS and CDR2 FNYEAQ. Trimming removed 6 bases from V and 2 bases from J; junction bases left unmatched: 5. The CDR3 contains 16 residues. CDR3 nucleotides: TGTGCCAGCAGAGCAACTAGCGGGGGGCCCTACAATGAGCAGTTCTTC. Protein: CASRATSGGPYNEQFF. Combining the CDR3 with reference TRBV7-6 and TRBJ2-1 gives the whole variable domain GAGVSQSPRYKVTKRGQDVALRCDPISGHVSLYWYRQALGQGPEFLTYFNYEAQQDKSGLPNDRFSAERPEGSISTLTIQRTEQRDSAMYRCASRATSGGPYNEQFFGPGTRLTVL.

J is TRBJ1-2 and V is TRBV7-9, with D uncertain. V shed 5 bases and J shed 4 bases, with 17 bases lying between them. CDR3 length: 15 amino acids. Germline V gene lookup returns CDR1 SEHNR and CDR2 FQNEAQ (reference sequence). The CDR3 loop is CASSASTAERYGYTF. The CDR3, as DNA: TGTGCCAGCAGCGCTTCAACCGCGGAACGCTATGGCTACACCTTC.

This clone was seen just once. CDR3: CASSHYRGLFYQETQYF. For the CDR3, the DNA is TGTGCCAGCAGCCACTACAGGGGGCTCTTTTACCAAGAGACCCAGTACTTC. This rearrangement joins TRBV14 to TRBJ2-5; TRBD1 aligns across 9 bases. J was trimmed by 0 bases and V by 3 bases; bases with no gene match: 8. The CDR3 spans 17 residues. Looked up from germline, CDR1 is SGHDN and CDR2 is FVKESK.

CDR3 DNA: TGTGCCAGCAGCTTAAGGGATGCGGGGGAGATCACCGGGGAGCTGTTTTTT. Its protein is CASSLRDAGEITGELFF. This sequence joins TRBV7-2 and TRBJ2-2; 7 bases are a match to TRBD2. There are 17 residues in the CDR3. CDR1 is SGHTA and CDR2 is FQGNSA in the germline V gene. The V and J ends lost 2 bases and 4 bases, in that order; junction bases with no gene match: 10. The whole variable domain, remainder taken from reference TRBV7-2 and TRBJ2-2, is GAGVSQSPSNKVTEKGKDVELRCDPISGHTALYWYRQSLGQGLEFLIYFQGNSAPDKSGLPSDRFSAERTGGSVSTLTIQRTQQEDSAVYLCASSLRDAGEITGELFFGEGSRLTVL.

The chain combines TRBV27 with TRBJ1-6; 8 bases are shared with TRBD1. The V gene's germline CDR1 is MNHEY and CDR2 SMNVEV (reference sequence). There are 18 residues in the CDR3. V trimming: 5 bases; J trimming: 0 bases; junction bases outside the gene matches: 9. CDR3: CASSPPTGVSSYNSPLHF. CDR3 DNA: TGTGCCAGCAGTCCCCCGACAGGGGTTAGCTCCTATAATTCACCCCTCCACTTT.

This clone appeared a single time. The genes are TRBV10-3 and TRBJ1-1, with 7 bases fitting TRBD1. Germline CDR1 reads ENHRY; CDR2 reads SYGVKD. CDR3 size: 14 residues. The V gene end was trimmed by 6 bases and the J gene end by 2 bases; junction bases not matched to a gene: 6. In nucleotides, the CDR3 is TGTGCCATCAGCACTTGGGACAGAAACACTGAAGCTTTCTTT. Protein product: CAISTWDRNTEAFF.

The V call is TRBV29-1, the J call TRBJ1-2; possibly TRBD1 for D (5 bases). Germline CDR1 reads SQVTM; CDR2 reads ANQGSEA. CDR3 length: 13 residues. Trimming shortened V by 1 base and J by 4 bases, and 10 bases separated the two germline ends. The chain's CDR3 is CSVEGGVAYGYTF. CDR3 nucleotide sequence: TGCAGCGTTGAAGGGGGGGTCGCCTATGGCTACACCTTC.

This rearrangement joins TRBV10-3 to TRBJ2-5; D gene ambiguous. V was shortened by 1 base and J by 2 bases, with 8 bases between the two germline ends. CDR3 length: 14 amino acids. Per germline, CDR1 ENHRY and CDR2 SYGVKD. Here the CDR3 DNA reads TGTGCCATCAGTGAGTGGAGTGGACAAGAGACCCAGTACTTC. As protein: CAISEWSGQETQYF.

This clone was seen only a few times. The chain has TRBV2 and TRBJ1-2; D gene uncertain. CDR3 size: 13 residues. Trimming cost V 6 bases and J 1 base, with 9 bases left between them. Germline V gene sequence: CDR1 SNHLY, CDR2 FYNNEI. The CDR3, as DNA: TGTGCCAGCAGGGTCACAGTTAACTATGGCTACACCTTC. It codes for CASRVTVNYGYTF.

V usage is TRBV5-1 and J usage is TRBJ1-2; 8 bases are a match to TRBD1. The CDR3 covers 17 residues. Germline-derived CDR1 and CDR2 are SGHRS and YFSETQ. V shed 0 bases, J shed 4 bases, and the junction held 11 bases outside the gene matches. DNA of the CDR3: TGCGCCAGCAGCTTGGCCGGGACAGGACTTTCATTCTATGGCTACACCTTC. Translated: CASSLAGTGLSFYGYTF.

A note on this clone: Other nucleotide sequences in the sample specify the same CDR3. The chain uses TRBV9 and TRBJ2-7, with 9 bases lining up with TRBD2. This CDR3 is built from 15 residues. Germline values: CDR1 SGDLS, CDR2 YYNGEE. Germline trimming cut 0 bases from V and 4 bases from J; bases unmatched to any gene: 5. The DNA for the CDR3 is TGTGCCAGCAGCGTAGGGAGCGGGGGGTTGTACGAGCAGTACTTC. Translation: CASSVGSGGLYEQYF.

This rearrangement joins TRBV27 to TRBJ2-2; TRBD2 matches at 14 bases. The J segment lost 0 bases and the V segment lost 2 bases, leaving 2 bases of the junction unmatched. Germline CDR1 reads MNHEY; CDR2 reads SMNVEV (reference sequence). The CDR3 consists of 18 residues. The CDR3 reads CASSLGGLAGANTGELFF. CDR3 sequence (DNA): TGTGCCAGCAGTTTAGGGGGACTAGCGGGGGCGAACACCGGGGAGCTGTTTTTT.

The chain joins TRBV5-1 to TRBJ2-3, with D possibly matching TRBD1 (6 bases). The CDR3 has 13 amino acids. CDR1 and CDR2 (germline): SGHRS, YFSETQ. V was clipped by 6 bases and J by 5 bases, with 13 bases between them. CDR3 loop: CASTSIGGDTQYF. CDR3 DNA: TGCGCCAGCACCTCGATAGGGGGAGATACGCAGTATTTT.

The chain carries TRBV19 and TRBJ1-6, with D maybe TRBD1 (6 bases). Between the trimmed V and J ends, which lost 3 bases and 6 bases, there was a span of 12 bases. The CDR3 is made up of 15 amino acids. Germline V gene sequence: CDR1 LNHDA, CDR2 SQIVND (reference sequence). The CDR3 DNA reads TGTGCCAGTAGTATCGGGTCCAGGGGTAATTCACCCCTCCACTTT. It encodes CASSIGSRGNSPLHF. Using reference TRBV19 and TRBJ1-6 for the parts outside the CDR3, the full variable domain is DGGITQSPKYLFRKEGQNVTLSCEQNLNHDAMYWYRQDPGQGLRLIYYSQIVNDFQKGDIAEGYSVSREKKESFPLTVTSAQKNPTAFYLCASSIGSRGNSPLHFGNGTRLTVT.